The sequence of this T cell receptor beta chain was determined in a study of cytomegalovirus exposure and HLA in healthy donors. The overall study: The use of the same platform for the approximately 130 validation repertoires and the 666 first-cohort repertoires was reported by a later analysis.

The CDR3 extends over 16 amino acids. V shed 6 bases and J 4 bases; nucleotides not matched to a gene: 12. CDR1 is SGHDN and CDR2 is FVKESK in the germline V gene. Study results and limitations: The finding came from a later analysis; first-cohort TCR clusters tended to co-occur in the roughly 120 validation repertoires. Altogether, 160 or so TCR beta chains were recorded as cytomegalovirus-associated.

Of note for this clone: The antigen is not known.

The donors were part of the validation cohort, which consisted of roughly 110 subjects and was separate from the first cohort of about 720 subjects. Some clones are missing from TCRdb's copy, which holds only in-frame ones; the method was immunoSEQ multiplex PCR. The repertoire holds 59,000 or so clones, nearly 90% seen once, with roughly 14% in the top ten. The receptor comes from a woman aged 18-29 years in good health and CMV-seronegative. The sample comprised PBMCs. The chain employs TRBV14 and TRBJ2-1, with TRBD2 matching over 7 bases. The DNA for the CDR3 is TGTGCCAGCAGTCCAATTGCGGGAGACCATTACAATGAGCAGTTCTTC. Protein product: CASSPIAGDHYNEQFF.